This T cell receptor (beta chain) is drawn from a study of blood T cell repertoires in COVID-19. Overall study: Researchers got acute and convalescent COVID-19 samples from the United States, Italy and Spain.

V was clipped by 0 bases and J by 0 bases, with 6 bases between them. Germline CDR1 is LGHDT and CDR2 is YNNKEL (reference sequence). The CDR3 runs to 15 residues. Profiled with immunoSEQ multiplex PCR; TCRdb holds only in-frame clones, not every one. This sample has some 100,000 clones; roughly nine tenths occur once, and the top ten carry about 0.89%. The sequenced sample consisted of peripheral blood. The chain has TRBV3-1 (or the pseudogene TRBV3-2) and TRBJ2-1; D is ambiguous. The source is a man between 60 and 75 years old with acute or convalescent COVID-19. The CDR3 here is CASSQDRPSYNEQFF. CDR3 nucleotide sequence: TGTGCCAGCAGCCAAGACAGGCCCTCCTACAATGAGCAGTTCTTC.